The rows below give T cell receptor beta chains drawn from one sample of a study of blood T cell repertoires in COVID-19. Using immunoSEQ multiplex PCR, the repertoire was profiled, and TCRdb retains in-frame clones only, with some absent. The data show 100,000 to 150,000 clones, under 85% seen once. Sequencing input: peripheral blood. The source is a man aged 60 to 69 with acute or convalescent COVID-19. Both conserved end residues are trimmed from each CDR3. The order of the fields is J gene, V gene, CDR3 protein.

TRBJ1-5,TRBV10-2,ASSESFGGQPQH
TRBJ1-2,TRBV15,ATSRDSGRANYGYT
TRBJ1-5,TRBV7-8,ASSLVGGNQPQH
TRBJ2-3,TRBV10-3,AIRRTTSGRRLADTQY
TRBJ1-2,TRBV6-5,ASRTTGDYGYT
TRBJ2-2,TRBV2,ASGGTGELF
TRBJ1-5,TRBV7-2,ASSFWGASNQPQH
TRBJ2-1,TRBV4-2,ASSQIGLAANEQF
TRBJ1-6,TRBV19,ASAREIYNSPLH
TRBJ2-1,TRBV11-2,ASRPPGLAHNEQF
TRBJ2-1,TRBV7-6,ASSLNSAGGGNEQF
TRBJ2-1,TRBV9,ASSVEGAGDNEQF
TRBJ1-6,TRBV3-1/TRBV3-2,ASSPRDRGNSPLH
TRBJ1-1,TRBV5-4,ASSLRRWADGTEAF
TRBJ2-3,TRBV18,ASSPPVQGEAQY
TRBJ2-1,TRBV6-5,ASSSGTLAYNEQF
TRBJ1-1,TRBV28,ASSFGREAF
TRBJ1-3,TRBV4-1,ASSLKEGAGNTIY
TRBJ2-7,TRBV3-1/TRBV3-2,ASSPGLGAYEQY
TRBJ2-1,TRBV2,ATQWVTSGTLKDNEQF
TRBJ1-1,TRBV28,ASRRRQGATEAF
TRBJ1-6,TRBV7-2,ASSSRGGAGNSPLH
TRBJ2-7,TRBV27,ASSFRTGTHEQY
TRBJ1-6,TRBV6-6,ASSYEQVNSPLH
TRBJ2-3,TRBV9,ASSSLGEQTDTQY
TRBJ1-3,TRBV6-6,ASSRTGGPGNTIY
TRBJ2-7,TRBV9,ASSPTDETSIEQY
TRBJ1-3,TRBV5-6,ASSSTGEGNTIY
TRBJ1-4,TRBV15,ATSRAPGTGDEKLF
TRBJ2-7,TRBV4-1,ASSQTDRGGGVPYEQY
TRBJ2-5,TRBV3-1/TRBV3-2,ASIPHGGEETQY
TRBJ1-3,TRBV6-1,ASSENGSSGNTIY
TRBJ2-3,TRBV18,ASSPGTDTQY
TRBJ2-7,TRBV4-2,ASSHSSTTYEQY
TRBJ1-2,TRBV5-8,ASSLNDRFAYGYT
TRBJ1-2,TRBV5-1,ASSLGDPGQRYYGYT
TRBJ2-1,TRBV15,ATESGIGYNEQF
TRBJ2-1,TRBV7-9,ASSWGAGGRDNNEQF
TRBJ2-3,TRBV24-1,ATSETRQGADTQY
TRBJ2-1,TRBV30,AWTREASFNEQF
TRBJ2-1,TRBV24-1,ATSARGQGRANEQF
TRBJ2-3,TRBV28,ASSFRQATDTQY
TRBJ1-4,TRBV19,ASSISEGATNEKLF
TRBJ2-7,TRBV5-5,ASSPTYRAEQY
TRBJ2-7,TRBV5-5,ASSIRTLGQPRGYQQY
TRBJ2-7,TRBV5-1,ASSLAPGQFYEQY
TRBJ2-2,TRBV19,ATRASGKAGELF
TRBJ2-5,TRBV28,ASSFRPRYQETQY
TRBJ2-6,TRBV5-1,ASSLNNRGLPGANVLT
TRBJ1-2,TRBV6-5,ASSSSGTASYGYT
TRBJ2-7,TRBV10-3,ATRLAERYEQY
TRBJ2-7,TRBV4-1,ASSQVGLADSYEQY
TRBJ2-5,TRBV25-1,ASTEGTPQY
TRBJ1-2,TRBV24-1,ATSEGTGGGLGYGYT